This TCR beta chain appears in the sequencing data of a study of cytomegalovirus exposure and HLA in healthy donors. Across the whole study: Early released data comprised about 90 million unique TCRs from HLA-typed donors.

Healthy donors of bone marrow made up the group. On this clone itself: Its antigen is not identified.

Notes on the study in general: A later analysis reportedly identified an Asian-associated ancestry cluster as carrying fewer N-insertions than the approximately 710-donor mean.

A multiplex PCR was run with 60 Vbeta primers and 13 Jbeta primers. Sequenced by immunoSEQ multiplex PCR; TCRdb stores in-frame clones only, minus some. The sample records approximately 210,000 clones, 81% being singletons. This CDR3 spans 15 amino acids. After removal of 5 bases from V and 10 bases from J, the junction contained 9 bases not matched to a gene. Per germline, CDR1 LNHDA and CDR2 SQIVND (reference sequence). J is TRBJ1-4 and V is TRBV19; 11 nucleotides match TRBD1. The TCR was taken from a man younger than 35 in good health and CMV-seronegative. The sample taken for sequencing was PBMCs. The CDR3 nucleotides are TGTGCCAGTAGTTTCGAGGGACAGGGGGGGAGAAAACTGTTTTTT. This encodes CASSFEGQGGRKLFF.